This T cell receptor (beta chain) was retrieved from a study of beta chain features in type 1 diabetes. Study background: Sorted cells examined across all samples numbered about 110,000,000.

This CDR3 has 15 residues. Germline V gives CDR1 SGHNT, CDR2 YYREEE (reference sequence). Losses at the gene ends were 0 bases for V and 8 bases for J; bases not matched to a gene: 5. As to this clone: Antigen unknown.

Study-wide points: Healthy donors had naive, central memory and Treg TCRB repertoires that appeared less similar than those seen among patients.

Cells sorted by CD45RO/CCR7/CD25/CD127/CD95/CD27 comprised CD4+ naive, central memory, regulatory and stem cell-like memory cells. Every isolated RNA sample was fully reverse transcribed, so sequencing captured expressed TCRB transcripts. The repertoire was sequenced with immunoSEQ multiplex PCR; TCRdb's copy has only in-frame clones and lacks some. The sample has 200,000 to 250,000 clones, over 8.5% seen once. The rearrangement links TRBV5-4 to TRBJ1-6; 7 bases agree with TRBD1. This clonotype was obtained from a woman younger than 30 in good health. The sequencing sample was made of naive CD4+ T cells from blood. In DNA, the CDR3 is TGTGCCAGCAGCTTGGGACAGGGAACTGATTCACCCCTCCACTTT. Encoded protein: CASSLGQGTDSPLHF.